Here is one T cell receptor beta chain with its context. Random hexamers served to reverse transcribe roughly 0.5 to 1 ug RNA. TCRdb reprocessed the immunoSEQ multiplex PCR reads with MiXCR, giving one entry per CDR3 protein. This table has over 120,000 distinct CDR3 sequences, 85% to 95% appearing once. The data were taken from a study of CD8 T cells in Susac syndrome. Blood CD8+ and CD4+ T cells underwent high-throughput TCR beta sequencing. Through negative isolation, CD4+ and CD8+ T cells were obtained, while TEMRA cells were enriched using FACS. Input material: CD4+ T cells from PBMCs. The TCR sequence derives from a human donor with Susac syndrome.

CDR3 loop: CASRGGQKGQPQHF. For the CDR3, the DNA is TGTGCCAGCAGGGGCGGCCAGAAGGGTCAGCCCCAGCATTTT. The chain uses TRBV2 and TRBJ1-5; D is uncertain. CDR3 length equals 14 residues. V lost 6 bases, J lost 6 bases, and 15 bases lay in between. Germline values: CDR1 SNHLY, CDR2 FYNNEI.